These 26 T cell receptor beta chains were all obtained from the same sample, sequenced in a study of blood T cell repertoires in COVID-19. The table came from immunoSEQ multiplex PCR; TCRdb's copy has only in-frame clones and leaves some out. Of roughly 220,000 clones in the sample, 90% were seen once. The sample was PBMCs or T cells enriched from blood (not recorded which). These receptors were obtained from a man aged 25 to 40 who had been exposed to COVID-19.

The rearrangement joins TRBV3-1 (or the pseudogene TRBV3-2) to TRBJ1-1; no reliable D call. The length of the CDR3 is 15 residues. V lost 1 base, J lost 7 bases, and 16 bases lay in between. Germline CDR1 LGHDT, CDR2 YNNKEL (reference sequence). In DNA form, the CDR3 reads TGTGCCAGCAGCCAAGTGACCGGGTTGGAAGTTGAAGCTTTCTTT. Translating gives CASSQVTGLEVEAFF.

The genes are TRBV4-2 and TRBJ2-1; 10 bases fit TRBD2. Germline-derived CDR1 and CDR2 are LGHNA and YNFKEQ. V was pared by 4 bases and J by 8 bases, with 5 bases of the junction left unmatched. This CDR3 contains 14 residues. The CDR3 nucleotides are TGTGCCAGCAGCCGTGGGACTAGCGAGGATGAGCAGTTCTTC. Encoded protein: CASSRGTSEDEQFF.

This clone was detected only once. This chain joins TRBV6-5 and TRBJ2-6, with 7 positions matching TRBD1. V lost 5 bases and J lost 3; bases outside the gene matches: 4. The CDR3 is made up of 15 amino acids. Germline V gene sequence: CDR1 MNHEY, CDR2 SVGAGI. The CDR3: CASSPTGVGANVLTF. CDR3 coding DNA: TGTGCCAGCAGTCCTACAGGGGTTGGGGCCAACGTCCTGACTTTC.

The rearrangement uses TRBV6-1 and TRBJ2-7; D call uncertain. The CDR3 runs to 15 residues. V was clipped by 0 bases and J by 6 bases, with 15 bases between them. Germline V gene lookup returns CDR1 MNHNS and CDR2 SASEGT. CDR3 amino acids: CASSEAGSLVGEQYF. The DNA for the CDR3 is TGTGCCAGCAGTGAAGCGGGCAGCTTGGTTGGCGAGCAGTACTTC.

This chain joins TRBV23-1 and TRBJ2-2; TRBD1 aligns across 7 bases. TRBV23-1 has ORF status, its function being uncertain. The length of the CDR3 is 15 residues. J gave up 1 base and V 4 bases, and 3 bases lay outside the gene matches. The CDR3 coding sequence is TGCGCCAGCAGTCCTGGACAGGTGAACACCGGGGAGCTGTTTTTT. It translates to CASSPGQVNTGELFF.

The chain combines TRBV4-2 with TRBJ2-2; unclear D gene. Per germline, CDR1 LGHNA and CDR2 YNFKEQ. With 0 bases removed from V and 3 bases from J, the gap between germline ends came to 8 bases. The CDR3 runs to 15 residues. The CDR3 coding sequence is TGTGCCAGCAGCCAAGATAACCGGGACACCGGGGAGCTGTTTTTT. Translated: CASSQDNRDTGELFF.

The V gene is TRBV6-6, the J gene TRBJ2-2, with 11 bases aligning to TRBD2. The CDR3 spans 18 residues. Per germline, CDR1 MNHNY and CDR2 SVGAGI (reference sequence). V was pared by 6 bases and J by 5 bases, with 14 bases of the junction left unmatched. The CDR3 region has the DNA TGTGCCAGCAGCCGACAGCCTTCTAGCGGGGGGCCAACCGGGGAGCTGTTTTTT. Its translation is CASSRQPSSGGPTGELFF.

J is TRBJ1-3 and V is TRBV7-6; 11 bases agree with TRBD1. The CDR3 is made up of 15 amino acids. CDR1 and CDR2 (germline): SGHVS, FNYEAQ. V shed 4 bases and J 3 bases; nucleotides not matched to a gene: 2. CDR3 nucleotide sequence: TGTGCCAGCAGCTGGGGACAGGGGGGTGGAAACACCATATATTTT. It translates to CASSWGQGGGNTIYF.

This chain connects TRBV11-3 to TRBJ2-3; 8 positions agree with TRBD2. Unmatched junction bases numbered 7, after V lost 5 bases and J lost 3 bases. From germline, CDR1 is SGHNT and CDR2 YENEEA. This CDR3 contains 15 residues. The CDR3 DNA is TGTGCCAGCAGCCCCCGGGGGGGCTGGACAGATACGCAGTATTTT. It yields the protein CASSPRGGWTDTQYF. Drawing the rest from reference TRBV11-3 and TRBJ2-3, the complete variable domain is EAGVVQSPRYKIIEKKQPVAFWCNPISGHNTLYWYLQNLGQGPELLIRYENEEAVDDSQLPKDRFSAERLKGVDSTLKIQPAELGDSAVYLCASSPRGGWTDTQYFGPGTRLTVL.

The chain carries TRBV15 and TRBJ1-3; D is ambiguous. Germline CDR1 and CDR2: LNHNV and YYDKDF (reference sequence). The CDR3 loop spans 15 amino acids. The V end was cut by 5 bases, the J end by 2 bases, with 13 bases between. In DNA, the CDR3 is TGTGCCACCAGCCCGCGCTCAACCCCTGGAAACACCATATATTTT. As protein: CATSPRSTPGNTIYF.

The genes are TRBV6-5 and TRBJ1-2; D not resolved. The ends were cut back, 8 bases at V and 4 bases at J, with 11 bases in the middle. In germline, CDR1 is MNHEY, CDR2 SVGAGI. This CDR3 is 12 amino acids long. The CDR3 sequence is CASARAAYGYTF. CDR3 coding DNA: TGTGCCAGCGCGAGGGCGGCCTATGGCTACACCTTC.

This clone has only one observation. This rearrangement joins TRBV20-1 to TRBJ2-7, with D possibly matching TRBD2 (7 bases). The germline CDR1 and CDR2 sequences are DFQATT and SNEGSKA (reference sequence). V lost 3 bases and J lost 13, with 16 bases in between. This CDR3 region has 11 residues. The CDR3 DNA follows: TGCAGTGCTAGTTTAGGGGGGGACTATTACTTC. Amino acid sequence: CSASLGGDYYF.

The rearrangement joins TRBV2 to TRBJ2-3, with 7 bases that match TRBD1. J lost 4 bases, V lost 6 bases, and 10 bases had no gene match. The CDR3 is made up of 15 amino acids. The germline V gene encodes CDR1 SNHLY and CDR2 FYNNEI. CDR3 sequence (DNA): TGTGCCAGCAGAAGTGTGGGACAGATTTCAGATACGCAGTATTTT. Residues: CASRSVGQISDTQYF.

This clone was found once. This chain connects TRBV19 to TRBJ2-3; 8 bases map to TRBD2. The CDR3 runs 15 residues. V lost 2 bases to trimming and J lost 6 bases; unmatched junction nucleotides: 7. Germline V CDR1 and CDR2: LNHDA, SQIVND (reference sequence). Here the CDR3 reads CASSISGTSGDTQYF. The DNA for the CDR3 is TGTGCCAGTAGTATATCCGGGACTAGTGGGGATACGCAGTATTTT.

The chain combines TRBV5-1 with TRBJ1-3, with D perhaps TRBD1 (5 bases). Germline V CDR1 and CDR2: SGHRS, YFSETQ. CDR3 length: 16 amino acids. Trimming stripped 0 bases from V and 0 bases from J, with 10 bases between. Here the CDR3 DNA reads TGCGCCAGCAGCTTGGCCGGCAGGGACTCTGGAAACACCATATATTTT. It yields the protein CASSLAGRDSGNTIYF.

This clone was seen only a few times. The chain employs TRBV20-1 and TRBJ2-2; TRBD1 matches 7 bases. The germline V gene has CDR1 DFQATT and CDR2 SNEGSKA (reference sequence). V dropped 3 bases and J dropped 7; count of bases not matched to a gene: 8. The length of the CDR3 is 14 residues. The CDR3 sequence: CSASRGGRGGELFF. The CDR3 nucleotides are TGCAGTGCTAGTCGAGGGGGCCGAGGCGGGGAGCTGTTTTTT.

The chain employs TRBV2 and TRBJ2-2; 10 bases map to TRBD1. The CDR3 loop spans 15 amino acids. V lost 4 bases and J lost 5; bases outside the gene matches: 4. Germline assignment: CDR1 SNHLY and CDR2 FYNNEI. The DNA for the CDR3 is TGTGCCAGCAGTGGGGAGGGACAGGGGACCGGGGAGCTGTTTTTT. Translating gives CASSGEGQGTGELFF.

This chain connects TRBV4-3 to TRBJ1-2; D is possibly TRBD1 (6 bases). Trimming shortened V by 3 bases and J by 0 bases, and 14 bases separated the two germline ends. Germline V gene lookup returns CDR1 LGHNA and CDR2 YSLEER. There are 16 residues in the CDR3. CDR3 in amino acids: CASSHQVDRSNYGYTF. In DNA form, the CDR3 reads TGCGCCAGCAGCCACCAAGTGGACAGATCTAACTATGGCTACACCTTC.

Comments on this clone: Germline is not matched at one junction end, which may reflect a read error. The chain is built from TRBV7-9 and TRBJ2-7, with 7 bases aligning to TRBD2. The CDR3 contains 15 residues. In germline, CDR1 is SEHNR, CDR2 FQNEAQ (reference sequence). The CDR3 sequence: CASSLGGATAGIESF. The DNA of the CDR3 is TGTGCCAGCAGCTTAGGAGGGGCGACAGCGGGGATCGAGTCCTTC.

The chain recombines TRBV5-1 with TRBJ2-7; 10 bases match TRBD1. With 1 base clipped from V and 2 bases from J, the junction kept 3 bases outside the gene matches. The CDR3 is made up of 15 amino acids. Per germline, CDR1 SGHRS and CDR2 YFSETQ. The CDR3 DNA follows: TGCGCCAGCAGCTTGTACGGGACAGGGGCCTACGAGCAGTACTTC. It is translated as CASSLYGTGAYEQYF.

The CDR3 protein is CASSPSGGAVGTQYF. For the CDR3, the DNA is TGTGCCAGCAGTCCCAGCGGGGGGGCCGTTGGGACCCAGTACTTC. This chain connects TRBV27 to TRBJ2-5, with 10 bases matching TRBD2. The length of the CDR3 is 15 residues. Germline V CDR1 and CDR2: MNHEY, SMNVEV (reference sequence). Losses at the gene ends were 5 bases for V and 7 bases for J; bases not matched to a gene: 10.

The genes are TRBV5-6 and TRBJ1-6, with 8 bases matching TRBD1. This CDR3 has 14 residues. With V trimmed by 3 bases and J by 9 bases, 5 bases remained unmatched. From germline, CDR1 is SGHDT and CDR2 YYEEEE. Here the CDR3 reads CASSSRTGLSPLHF. The CDR3 DNA reads TGTGCCAGCAGCTCAAGGACAGGGCTTTCACCCCTCCACTTT.

This rearrangement joins TRBV6-5 to TRBJ1-2; D perhaps matches TRBD1 (6 bases). V shed 5 bases and J shed 4 bases, with 14 bases lying between them. This CDR3 is built from 14 residues. CDR1 is MNHEY, CDR2 SVGAGI, per germline. As DNA, the CDR3 is TGTGCCAGCAGTCCCGGACAGCAGATCTATGGCTACACCTTC. This encodes CASSPGQQIYGYTF.

J is TRBJ2-2 and V is TRBV4-1; D not resolved. Trimming shortened V by 0 bases and J by 7 bases, and 3 bases separated the two germline ends. The CDR3 contains 12 residues. Germline CDR1 is MGHRA and CDR2 is YSYEKL. CDR3 sequence: CASSQDYGELFF. For the CDR3, the DNA is TGCGCCAGCAGCCAAGACTACGGGGAGCTGTTTTTT.

The gene calls are TRBV13 and TRBJ2-7; 11 bases match TRBD2. CDR1 is PRHDT, CDR2 FYEKMQ, per germline (reference sequence). V shed 5 bases, J shed 3 bases, and the junction held 6 bases outside the gene matches. This CDR3 spans 15 amino acids. CDR3 region: CASSDTSGGIYEQYF. The DNA for the CDR3 is TGTGCCAGCAGCGACACTAGCGGGGGAATCTACGAGCAGTACTTC.

This clone occurred a few times. This chain joins TRBV14 and TRBJ1-4; D might be TRBD1 (6 bases). This CDR3 has 12 amino acids. Trimming took off 8 bases at V and 8 bases at J, with 12 bases between the two ends. Germline assignment: CDR1 SGHDN and CDR2 FVKESK. The CDR3 is CASQQGREKLFF. The DNA for the CDR3 is TGTGCCAGCCAACAGGGAAGAGAAAAACTGTTTTTT.